This paragraph reports one T cell receptor beta chain. The target antigen is unknown. The data were produced by immunoSEQ multiplex PCR, yet TCRdb's version contains in-frame clones alone and is incomplete. The sample yields approximately 60,000 clones, 86% seen once. The sample belongs to a study of T cell responses to AZD1222 COVID-19 vaccine. Findings and caveats of the study: AZD1222 recipients seropositive at baseline numbered only 5 or 6.

Germline V CDR1 and CDR2: ENHRY, SYGVKD. V was trimmed by 3 bases and J by 7 bases, leaving 10 bases between them. The CDR3 loop spans 14 amino acids. This clonotype originated in an adult in good health. The rearrangement joins TRBV10-3 to TRBJ1-6; D remains unclear. Specimen: peripheral blood, collected on day 0 of AZD1222 vaccination. In DNA, the CDR3 is TGTGCCATCAGTGATGGCCGGCTAAATTCACCCCTCCACTTT. The encoded protein is CAISDGRLNSPLHF.